This TCR beta chain was recovered during a study of blood T cell repertoires in COVID-19. Overall study: Samples came from the United States, Italy and Spain, spanning acute and convalescent COVID-19.

This CDR3 is built from 13 residues. Germline V gene sequence: CDR1 GTSNPN, CDR2 SVGIG (reference sequence). J was trimmed by 3 bases and V by 5 bases; bases with no gene match: 3. Assay used: immunoSEQ multiplex PCR; TCRdb lists only in-frame clones, some missing. This repertoire shows 200,000 to 300,000 clones, around 81% found once; its top ten account for around 7%. The source material was peripheral blood. The clonotype was recovered from a woman of 80 years or more with COVID-19, enrolled during active disease. This chain connects TRBV30 to TRBJ1-2; 10 positions agree with TRBD1. CDR3 in DNA: TGTGCCTGGGGGGACAGGGGTGACTATGGCTACACCTTC. The encoded protein is CAWGDRGDYGYTF.